These 18 T cell receptor beta chains were all obtained from the same sample, sequenced in a study of T cell responses to AZD1222 COVID-19 vaccine. TCRdb's copy holds only in-frame clones and misses some; the assay was immunoSEQ multiplex PCR. The sample holds some 200,000 clones; approximately 94% are singletons and the top ten take 1.5% to 2%. Sequencing was performed on peripheral blood, taken 28 days after the second dose of the MenACWY control vaccine. Every receptor here comes from an adult who received the MenACWY meningococcal vaccine as a control.

The rearrangement joins TRBV5-4 to TRBJ2-1; D uncertain. This CDR3 spans 13 amino acids. Trimming took off 2 bases at V and 3 bases at J, with 6 bases between the two ends. CDR1 and CDR2 (germline): SGHNT, YYREEE (reference sequence). This chain's CDR3 is CASSLGNYNEQFF. The CDR3 DNA reads TGTGCCAGCAGCTTAGGAAACTACAATGAGCAGTTCTTC.

This chain links TRBV7-2 with TRBJ2-7; D is ambiguous. The CDR3 sequence is 12 residues long. V was trimmed by 5 bases and J by 8 bases, leaving 13 bases between them. The germline CDR1 and CDR2 sequences are SGHTA and FQGNSA. The CDR3 protein is CASSRTQVQQYF. As DNA, the CDR3 is TGTGCCAGCAGCCGCACCCAGGTCCAGCAGTACTTC.

V is TRBV30 and J is TRBJ2-1; TRBD2 aligns across 16 bases. Germline loops: CDR1 GTSNPN, CDR2 SVGIG (reference sequence). This CDR3 has 17 amino acids. V dropped 1 base and J dropped 8; count of bases not matched to a gene: 8. The CDR3 DNA follows: TGTGCCTGGAGTGGGACCCCCGGGACTAGCGGGAGGGATGAGCAGTTCTTC. Its translation: CAWSGTPGTSGRDEQFF.

This chain joins TRBV11-1 and TRBJ1-5; D is unresolved. Germline V gives CDR1 SGHAT, CDR2 FQDESV (reference sequence). Trimming stripped 1 base from V and 1 base from J, with 2 bases between. The CDR3 has 13 amino acids. CDR3 nucleotide sequence: TGTGCCAGCAGCTTAGAGAGCAATCAGCCCCAGCATTTT. Residues: CASSLESNQPQHF.

The V call is TRBV21-1, the J call TRBJ1-4; the table gives TRBD1 as D, unverified against the DNA. TRBV21-1 is classified as a pseudogene. This CDR3 is 14 amino acids long. CDR3 sequence (DNA): TGTGCCACAAACTCACAGGGGGCTGAAGAAAAACTGTTTTTT. Amino acid sequence: CATNSQGAEEKLFF.

The genes are TRBV6-1 and TRBJ1-5, with D hard to call. CDR1 is MNHNS and CDR2 is SASEGT in the germline V gene. Deletions cut 2 bases from V and 0 bases from J, with 11 bases between. The CDR3 covers 16 residues. The chain's CDR3 is CASSEQPTVSNQPQHF. The CDR3 DNA reads as TGTGCCAGCAGTGAACAACCCACAGTTAGCAATCAGCCCCAGCATTTT.

The V gene is TRBV12-3 or TRBV12-4, the J gene TRBJ2-1, with D possibly matching TRBD1 (5 bases). The length of the CDR3 is 13 residues. V was cut by 3 bases and J by 7 bases, with 10 bases left in between. The CDR3, as DNA: TGTGCCAGCAGTTTGGCCGACAGTAATGAGCAGTTCTTC. The encoded protein is CASSLADSNEQFF.

This CDR3 is CASSLEAGWNEQFF. CDR3 DNA sequence: TGTGCCAGCAGCTTAGAGGCAGGGTGGAATGAGCAGTTCTTC. This chain uses TRBV7-9 with TRBJ2-1, with D possibly matching TRBD1 (5 bases). The germline CDR1 and CDR2 sequences are SEHNR and FQNEAQ (reference sequence). V dropped 1 base and J dropped 7 bases, with 11 bases sitting between them. This CDR3 region has 14 residues.

The rearrangement uses TRBV5-4 and TRBJ2-1; TRBD2 aligns across 7 bases. This CDR3 comprises 15 residues. Germline V gene sequence: CDR1 SGHNT, CDR2 YYREEE (reference sequence). J was trimmed by 6 bases and V by 2 bases; bases with no gene match: 8. CDR3 loop: CASSLSASGPNEQFF. The CDR3 nucleotides are TGTGCCAGCAGCTTAAGCGCTAGCGGTCCCAATGAGCAGTTCTTC.

This chain joins TRBV19 and TRBJ1-2; 8 bases map to TRBD1. CDR3 length equals 12 residues. V gave up 9 bases and J gave up 8 bases; unmatched junction bases: 8. CDR1 is LNHDA, CDR2 SQIVND, per germline (reference sequence). CDR3 protein: CASGDRQWGYTF. The CDR3 bases are TGTGCCAGCGGGGACAGGCAATGGGGCTACACCTTC.

V is TRBV19 and J is TRBJ2-5; D is perhaps TRBD2 (5 bases). The germline gives CDR1 LNHDA, CDR2 SQIVND (reference sequence). There are 11 residues in the CDR3. V was clipped by 10 bases and J by 2 bases, with 8 bases between them. The CDR3 loop is CATRGQETQYF. CDR3 DNA: TGTGCCACCAGAGGGCAAGAGACCCAGTACTTC.

The genes are TRBV6-4 and TRBJ2-7; 7 nucleotides align to TRBD2. Trimming took 8 bases from V and 5 from J; bases not matched to a gene: 9. CDR1 MRHNA and CDR2 SNTAGT come from the germline V gene. The length of the CDR3 is 13 residues. CDR3 DNA sequence: TGTGCCAGCGCGGGACTATCCCTTAACGAGCAGTACTTC. This gives the protein CASAGLSLNEQYF.

The CDR3 here is CASRLSGSADEQYF. The CDR3 nucleotides are TGTGCCAGCAGACTAAGCGGGAGTGCCGACGAGCAGTACTTC. The V and J genes are TRBV7-9 and TRBJ2-7; TRBD2 agrees at 8 bases. The CDR3 consists of 14 residues. Germline CDR1 and CDR2: SEHNR and FQNEAQ (reference sequence). The V segment lost 6 bases and the J segment 5 bases; nucleotides outside the gene matches: 9.

V usage is TRBV30 and J usage is TRBJ2-3; no clear D. Germline CDR1 is GTSNPN and CDR2 is SVGIG (reference sequence). Trimming removed 8 bases from V and 2 bases from J, with 11 bases in between. The CDR3 length is 12 residues. The CDR3 here is CAVGTATDTQYF. The CDR3 DNA sequence: TGTGCCGTAGGAACAGCCACAGATACGCAGTATTTT. The variable domain in full, completed from reference TRBV30 and TRBJ2-3, reads SQTIHQWPATLVQPVGSPLSLECTVEGTSNPNLYWYRQAAGRGLQLLFYSVGIGQISSEVPQNLSASRPQDRQFILSSKKLLLSDSGFYLCAVGTATDTQYFGPGTRLTVL.

This rearrangement joins TRBV6-4 to TRBJ2-7; 7 bases are a match to TRBD2. Trimming removed 0 bases from V and 5 bases from J; junction bases left unmatched: 22. The CDR3 spans 20 residues. Per the germline V gene, CDR1 is MRHNA and CDR2 is SNTAGT. The CDR3 DNA follows: TGTGCCAGCAGTGACTCCACCTTCGGGGACCCGGGACTATCGCTTGACGAGCAGTACTTC. This gives the protein CASSDSTFGDPGLSLDEQYF.

The chain combines TRBV4-2 with TRBJ1-6, with 9 bases identical to TRBD1. Looked up from germline, CDR1 is LGHNA and CDR2 is YNFKEQ. This CDR3 is 19 amino acids long. V lost 3 bases and J lost 4; bases outside the gene matches: 13. CDR3 in amino acids: CASSQEPGQGSGYNSPLHF. The CDR3 DNA is TGTGCCAGCAGCCAGGAACCGGGACAGGGTTCGGGATATAATTCACCCCTCCACTTT.

This clone was recorded once. The gene calls are TRBV30 and TRBJ1-4; D is unresolved. Trimming cost V 7 bases and J 0 bases, with 12 bases left between them. The CDR3 is 14 residues long. The germline V gene encodes CDR1 GTSNPN and CDR2 SVGIG (reference sequence). The CDR3 loop is CASSWGATNEKLFF. In nucleotides, the CDR3 is TGTGCCTCCTCCTGGGGTGCAACTAATGAAAAACTGTTTTTT.

V usage is TRBV2 and J usage is TRBJ2-1, with 8 bases lining up with TRBD1. V gave up 6 bases and J gave up 7 bases; unmatched junction bases: 8. The CDR3 has 14 residues. CDR1 is SNHLY and CDR2 is FYNNEI in the germline V gene. DNA of the CDR3: TGTGCCAGCAGCTCCGGGACAGGAAAAAATGAGCAGTTCTTC. Translating it yields CASSSGTGKNEQFF.